This TCR beta chain was profiled in a study of blood T cell repertoires in COVID-19. The CDR3 is 14 residues long. Germline CDR1 is SGHAT and CDR2 is FQNNGV. Trimming took 5 bases from V and 8 from J, leaving 16 bases between them. The repertoire was sequenced with immunoSEQ multiplex PCR; TCRdb's copy has only in-frame clones and lacks some. The table includes 130,000 or so clones, just under 85% detected once. What was sequenced was peripheral blood. The clonotype originates from a woman aged 80 or older with acute or convalescent COVID-19. J is TRBJ2-1 and V is TRBV11-2; weak D call: TRBD2 (7 bases). CDR3 amino acids: CASSVQRGGYEQFF. The CDR3 DNA follows: TGTGCCAGCAGCGTCCAACGCGGGGGCTATGAGCAGTTCTTC.